This T cell receptor (beta chain) is from a study of Ad26.COV2.S vaccination and SARS-CoV-2 variants. Study background: The donor was enrolled in the Ad26.COV2.S arm of the COV1001 trial. Participants got Ad26.COV2.S intramuscularly, once or twice 56 days apart. Study-level results: TCR breadth and depth estimates may have understated total T cell responses.

Assay: immunoSEQ multiplex PCR; the TCRdb copy retains only in-frame clones and omits some. The sample includes hundreds of thousands of clones, 80% to 90% seen only once; the top ten take 3% to 4%. Treatment reported: around 19 received Ad26.COV2.S at low or high dose, single or two shots; 5 received placebo; per-sample allocation not given. Specimens were obtained on day 63 following the first vaccine or placebo injection. The shot given was an Ad26 vector that makes Wuhan-strain SARS-CoV-2 spike. Per germline, CDR1 MNHEY and CDR2 SVGEGT. J was trimmed by 0 bases and V by 4 bases; bases with no gene match: 14. CDR3 length: 18 residues. A word on this clone: Antigen unknown.

The chain employs TRBV6-2 or TRBV6-3 and TRBJ2-7; 8 bases are a match to TRBD2. The specimen comprised peripheral blood, sampled in a trial of Ad26.COV2.S vaccine versus placebo. This TCR came from a person between 18 and 59 years old who received the Ad26.COV2.S COVID-19 vaccine or a placebo. Written as DNA, the CDR3 is TGTGCCAGCAGTTTGCACCACGGGCTAGCGGGCATCTCCTACGAGCAGTACTTC. Protein product: CASSLHHGLAGISYEQYF.